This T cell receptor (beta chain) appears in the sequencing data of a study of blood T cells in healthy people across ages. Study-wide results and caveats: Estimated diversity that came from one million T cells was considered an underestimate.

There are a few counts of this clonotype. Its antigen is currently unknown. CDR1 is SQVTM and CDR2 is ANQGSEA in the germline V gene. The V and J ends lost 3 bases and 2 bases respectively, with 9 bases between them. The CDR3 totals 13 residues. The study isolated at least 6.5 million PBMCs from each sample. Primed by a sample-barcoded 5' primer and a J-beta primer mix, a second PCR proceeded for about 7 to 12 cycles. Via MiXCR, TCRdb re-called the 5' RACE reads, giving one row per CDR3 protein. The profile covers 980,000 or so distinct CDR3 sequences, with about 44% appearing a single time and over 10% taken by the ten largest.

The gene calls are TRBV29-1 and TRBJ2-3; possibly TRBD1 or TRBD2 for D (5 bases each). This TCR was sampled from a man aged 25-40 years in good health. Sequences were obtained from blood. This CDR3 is CSVEGVVTDTQYF. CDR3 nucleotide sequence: TGCAGCGTTGAGGGGGTAGTCACAGATACGCAGTATTTT.